This TCR beta chain was captured by sequencing in a study of T cell responses to AZD1222 COVID-19 vaccine. Repertoires were generated with immunoSEQ multiplex PCR, while TCRdb's copy carries only in-frame clones and drops some. The sample lists fewer than 150,000 clones, around 88% occurring once. Source: peripheral blood, taken on day 0 of AZD1222 vaccination. The sequence came from an adult in good health.

Here the CDR3 reads CASSLSQAGSGDEQFF. The CDR3 nucleotides are TGTGCCAGCAGTTTATCTCAGGCGGGGAGCGGCGATGAGCAGTTCTTC. The chain uses TRBV28 and TRBJ2-1; TRBD2 might be the D (6 bases). CDR1 MDHEN and CDR2 SYDVKM come from the germline V gene. The CDR3 covers 16 residues. The V and J ends lost 1 base and 8 bases respectively, with 18 bases between them.